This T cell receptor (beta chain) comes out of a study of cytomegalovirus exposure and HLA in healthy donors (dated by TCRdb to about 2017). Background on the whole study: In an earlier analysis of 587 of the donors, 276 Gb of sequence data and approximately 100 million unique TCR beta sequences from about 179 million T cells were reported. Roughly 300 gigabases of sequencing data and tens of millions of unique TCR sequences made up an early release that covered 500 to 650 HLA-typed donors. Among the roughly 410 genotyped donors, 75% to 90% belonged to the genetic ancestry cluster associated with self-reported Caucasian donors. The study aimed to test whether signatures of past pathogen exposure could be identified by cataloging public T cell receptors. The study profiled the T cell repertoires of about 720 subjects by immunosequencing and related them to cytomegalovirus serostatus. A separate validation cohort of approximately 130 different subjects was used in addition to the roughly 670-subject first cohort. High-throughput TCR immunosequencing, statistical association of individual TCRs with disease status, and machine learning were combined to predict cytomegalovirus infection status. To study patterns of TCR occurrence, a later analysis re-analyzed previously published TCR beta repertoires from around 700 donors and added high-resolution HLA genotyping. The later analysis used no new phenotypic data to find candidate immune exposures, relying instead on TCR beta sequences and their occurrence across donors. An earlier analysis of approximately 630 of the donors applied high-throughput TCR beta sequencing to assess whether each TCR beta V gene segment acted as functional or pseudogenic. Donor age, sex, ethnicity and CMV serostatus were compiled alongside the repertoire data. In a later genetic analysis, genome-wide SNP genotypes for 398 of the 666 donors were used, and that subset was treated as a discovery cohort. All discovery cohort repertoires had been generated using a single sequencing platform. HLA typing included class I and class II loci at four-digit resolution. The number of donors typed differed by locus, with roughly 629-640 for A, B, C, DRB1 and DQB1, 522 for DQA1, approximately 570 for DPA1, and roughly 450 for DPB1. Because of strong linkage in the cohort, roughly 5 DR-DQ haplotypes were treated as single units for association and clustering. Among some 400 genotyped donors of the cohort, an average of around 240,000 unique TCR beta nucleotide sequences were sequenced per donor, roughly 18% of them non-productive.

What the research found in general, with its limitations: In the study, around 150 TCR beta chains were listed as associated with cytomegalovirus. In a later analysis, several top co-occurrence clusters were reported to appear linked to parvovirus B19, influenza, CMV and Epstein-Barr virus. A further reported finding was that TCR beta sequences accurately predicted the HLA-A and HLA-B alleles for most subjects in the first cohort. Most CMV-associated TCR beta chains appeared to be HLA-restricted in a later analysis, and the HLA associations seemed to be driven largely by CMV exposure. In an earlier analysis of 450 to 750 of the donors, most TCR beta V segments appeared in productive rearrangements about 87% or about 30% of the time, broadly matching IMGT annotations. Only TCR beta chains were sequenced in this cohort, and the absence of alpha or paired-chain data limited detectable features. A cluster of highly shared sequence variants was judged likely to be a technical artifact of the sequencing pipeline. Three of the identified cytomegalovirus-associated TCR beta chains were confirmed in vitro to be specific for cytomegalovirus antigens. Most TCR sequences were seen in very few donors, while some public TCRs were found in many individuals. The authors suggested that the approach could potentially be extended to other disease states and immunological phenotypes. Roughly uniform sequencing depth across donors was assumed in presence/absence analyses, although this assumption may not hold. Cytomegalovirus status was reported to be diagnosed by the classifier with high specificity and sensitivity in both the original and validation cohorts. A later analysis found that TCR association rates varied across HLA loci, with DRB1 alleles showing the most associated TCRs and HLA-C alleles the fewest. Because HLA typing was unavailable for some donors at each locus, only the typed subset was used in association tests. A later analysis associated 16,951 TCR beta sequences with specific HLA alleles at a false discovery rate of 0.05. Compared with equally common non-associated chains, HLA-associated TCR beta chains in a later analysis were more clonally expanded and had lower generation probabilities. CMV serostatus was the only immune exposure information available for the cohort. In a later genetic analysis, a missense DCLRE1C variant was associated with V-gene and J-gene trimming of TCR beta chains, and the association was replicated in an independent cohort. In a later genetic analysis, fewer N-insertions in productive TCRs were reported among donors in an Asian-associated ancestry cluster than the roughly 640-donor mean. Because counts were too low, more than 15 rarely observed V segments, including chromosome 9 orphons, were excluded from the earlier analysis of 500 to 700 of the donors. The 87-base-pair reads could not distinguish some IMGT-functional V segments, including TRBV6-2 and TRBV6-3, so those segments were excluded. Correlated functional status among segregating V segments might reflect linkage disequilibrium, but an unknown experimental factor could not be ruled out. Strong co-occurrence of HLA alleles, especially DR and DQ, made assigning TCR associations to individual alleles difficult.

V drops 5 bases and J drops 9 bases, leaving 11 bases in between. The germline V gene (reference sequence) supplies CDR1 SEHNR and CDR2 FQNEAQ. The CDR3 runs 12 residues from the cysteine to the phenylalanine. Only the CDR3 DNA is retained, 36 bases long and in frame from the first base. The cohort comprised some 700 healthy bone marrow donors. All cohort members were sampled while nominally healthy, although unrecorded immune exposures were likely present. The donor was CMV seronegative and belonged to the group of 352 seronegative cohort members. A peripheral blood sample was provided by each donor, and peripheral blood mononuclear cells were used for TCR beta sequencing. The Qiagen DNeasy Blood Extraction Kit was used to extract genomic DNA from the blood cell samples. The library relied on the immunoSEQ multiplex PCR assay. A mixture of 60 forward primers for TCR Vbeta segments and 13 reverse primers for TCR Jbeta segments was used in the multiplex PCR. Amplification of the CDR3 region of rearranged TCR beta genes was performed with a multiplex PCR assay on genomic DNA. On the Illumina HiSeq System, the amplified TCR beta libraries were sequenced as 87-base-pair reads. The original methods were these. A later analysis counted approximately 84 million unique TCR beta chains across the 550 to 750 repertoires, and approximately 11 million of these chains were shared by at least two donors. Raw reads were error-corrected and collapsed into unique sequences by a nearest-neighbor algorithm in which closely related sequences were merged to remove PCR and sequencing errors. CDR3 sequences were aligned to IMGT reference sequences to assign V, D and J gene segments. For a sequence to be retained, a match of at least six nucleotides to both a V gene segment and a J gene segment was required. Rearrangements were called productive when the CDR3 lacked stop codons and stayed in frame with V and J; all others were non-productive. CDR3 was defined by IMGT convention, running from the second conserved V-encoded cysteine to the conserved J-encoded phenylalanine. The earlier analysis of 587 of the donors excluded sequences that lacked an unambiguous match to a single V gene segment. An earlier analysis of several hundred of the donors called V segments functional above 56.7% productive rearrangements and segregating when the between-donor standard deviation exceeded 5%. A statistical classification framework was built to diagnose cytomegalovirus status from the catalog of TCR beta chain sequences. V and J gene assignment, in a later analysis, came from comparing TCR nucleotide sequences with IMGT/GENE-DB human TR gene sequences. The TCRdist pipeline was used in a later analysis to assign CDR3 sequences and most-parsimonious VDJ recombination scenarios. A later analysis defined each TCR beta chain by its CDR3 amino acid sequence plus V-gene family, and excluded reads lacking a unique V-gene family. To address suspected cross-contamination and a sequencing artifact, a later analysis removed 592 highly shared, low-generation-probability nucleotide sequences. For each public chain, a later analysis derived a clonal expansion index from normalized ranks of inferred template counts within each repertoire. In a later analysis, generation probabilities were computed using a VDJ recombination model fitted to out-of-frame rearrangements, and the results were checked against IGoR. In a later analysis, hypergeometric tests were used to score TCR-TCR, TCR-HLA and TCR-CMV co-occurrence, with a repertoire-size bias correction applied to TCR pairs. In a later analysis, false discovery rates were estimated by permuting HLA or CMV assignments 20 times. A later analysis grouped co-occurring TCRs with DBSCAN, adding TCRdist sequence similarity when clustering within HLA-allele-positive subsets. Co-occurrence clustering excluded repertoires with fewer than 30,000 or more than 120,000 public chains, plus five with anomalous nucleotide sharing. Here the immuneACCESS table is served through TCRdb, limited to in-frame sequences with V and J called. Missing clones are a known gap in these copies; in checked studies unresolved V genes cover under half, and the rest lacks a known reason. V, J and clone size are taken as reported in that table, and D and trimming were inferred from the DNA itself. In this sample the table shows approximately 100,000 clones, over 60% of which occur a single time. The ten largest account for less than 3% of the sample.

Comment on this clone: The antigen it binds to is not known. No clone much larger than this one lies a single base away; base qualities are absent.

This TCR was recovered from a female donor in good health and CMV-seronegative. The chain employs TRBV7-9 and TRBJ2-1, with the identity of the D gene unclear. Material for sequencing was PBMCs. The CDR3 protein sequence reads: CASSPAGSEQFF. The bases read TGTGCCAGCAGCCCCGCCGGGTCTGAGCAGTTCTTC.